This T cell receptor (beta chain) was obtained from a study of beta chain features in type 1 diabetes. Study results and caveats: TCRB CDR3s were moderately but significantly shorter in Type 1 diabetes patients in all four CD4+ subsets. Patients with type 1 diabetes carried fewer insertions and had more deletions at their VDJ junctions. Any HLA type influence on TCRB rearrangement was left unresolved here.

Germline CDR1 and CDR2: SGDLS and YYNGEE. The ends lost 5 bases at V and 0 bases at J; junction bases unmatched: 2. This CDR3 comprises 14 residues. By way of CD45RO/CCR7/CD25/CD127/CD95/CD27, the CD4+ regulatory, stem cell-like memory, central memory and naive cells were sorted. Sequenced material consisted of expressed TCRB transcripts (all of the isolated RNA was reverse transcribed). Sequencing used immunoSEQ multiplex PCR; TCRdb keeps in-frame clones, though not all of them. The sample lists roughly 730,000 clones, around 15% occurring once. In regard to this clone: Its antigen is as yet unknown.

This sequence was found in a man younger than 35 with type 1 diabetes. What was sequenced was naive CD4+ T cells from blood. The chain couples TRBV9 to TRBJ1-3, with TRBD1 matching 7 bases. CDR3: CASRGTDSGNTIYF. DNA of the CDR3: TGTGCCAGCAGAGGGACAGACTCTGGAAACACCATATATTTT.